A selection of T cell receptor beta chains follows, all from one sample in a study of radiotherapy plus CTLA-4 blockade in lung cancer. Data came from immunoSEQ multiplex PCR; TCRdb stores just in-frame clones and leaves some out. The sample shows approximately 70,000 clones, approximately 76% of them seen only once. The sample consisted of peripheral blood, taken from a patient treated with radiotherapy plus ipilimumab. Receptors originate from a human donor with non-small cell lung cancer whose response to radiotherapy plus ipilimumab could not be evaluated. Some clones in this sample may be carry-over from other donors' samples. The CDR3 runs from the conserved cysteine through the conserved F or W. A D gene is named only where the DNA matches it firmly. Some rows have no size entry. The others give once, few or many, or a class for an expanded clone.

>15|TRBD1|TRBJ1-4|.|TRBV30
CAWSPDRGGYEKLFF
TGTGCCTGGAGTCCAGACAGGGGCGGGTATGAAAAACTGTTTTTT
>13|.|TRBJ1-1|.|TRBV7-3
CASSSQVGTEAFF
TGTGCCAGCAGCTCACAGGTGGGCACTGAAGCTTTCTTT
>13|TRBD1|TRBJ1-6|.|TRBV11-2
CASSPGGNSPLHF
TGTGCCAGCAGCCCAGGGGGGAATTCACCCCTCCACTTT
>14|.|TRBJ1-1|.|TRBV6-5
CASSYYGGNTEAFF
TGTGCCAGCAGTTACTACGGAGGGAACACTGAAGCTTTCTTT
>14|.|TRBJ2-1|few|TRBV9
CASSVGAGLDEQFF
TGTGCCAGCAGCGTAGGTGCGGGCCTCGATGAGCAGTTCTTC
>18|TRBD1|TRBJ1-1|.|TRBV5-1
CASSLMVQQGAVDTEAFF
TGCGCCAGCAGCTTGATGGTACAACAGGGGGCGGTTGATACTGAAGCTTTCTTT
>13|.|TRBJ2-7|once|TRBV30
CAWSVQAAYEQYF
TGTGCCTGGAGTGTACAGGCGGCCTACGAGCAGTACTTC
>18|TRBD1|TRBJ2-6|.|TRBV9
CASSVAGGPSSGANVLTF
TGTGCCAGCAGCGTGGCAGGGGGCCCCTCTTCTGGGGCCAACGTCCTGACTTTC
>11|.|TRBJ2-5|.|TRBV12-5
CASGTDETQYF
TGTGCTAGTGGCACTGATGAGACCCAGTACTTC
>15|.|TRBJ1-1|.|TRBV4-3
CASSRNGERNTEAFF
TGCGCCAGCAGCCGAAACGGAGAGCGGAACACTGAAGCTTTCTTT
>15|.|TRBJ1-4|.|TRBV6-5
CASSAGWSPNEKLFF
TGTGCCAGCAGTGCCGGGTGGAGCCCCAATGAAAAACTGTTTTTT
>13|.|TRBJ1-5|.|TRBV6-6
CASSPTLQQPQHF
TGTGCCAGCAGTCCCACCTTGCAGCAGCCCCAGCATTTT
>15|TRBD2|TRBJ2-2|.|TRBV5-1
CASSSGGPVTGELFF
TGCGCCAGCAGCTCGGGGGGGCCGGTCACCGGGGAGCTGTTTTTT
>15|.|TRBJ1-2|.|TRBV27
CASSLSNPGGPGYTF
TGTGCCAGCAGTTTATCGAACCCCGGAGGACCTGGCTACACCTTC
>12|.|TRBJ2-2|once|TRBV2
CASRAITGELFF
TGTGCCAGCAGGGCCATCACCGGGGAGCTGTTTTTT
>15|TRBD1|TRBJ1-2|few|TRBV4-1
CASSPAGTGAYGYTF
TGCGCCAGCAGCCCCGCCGGGACAGGTGCCTATGGCTACACCTTC
>15|.|TRBJ2-7|.|TRBV4-1
CASSQDGAGASEQYF
TGCGCCAGCAGCCAAGATGGGGCAGGGGCTTCCGAGCAGTACTTC
>13|TRBD1|TRBJ2-7|.|TRBV5-4
CASSSGTAYEQYF
TGTGCCAGCAGCTCTGGGACAGCCTACGAGCAGTACTTC
>16|TRBD1|TRBJ2-2|.|TRBV9
CASSVEGTGFAGELFF
TGTGCCAGCAGCGTAGAAGGGACAGGGTTCGCCGGGGAGCTGTTTTTT
>15|.|TRBJ1-2|few|TRBV28
CASSFDREQVYGYTF
TGTGCCAGCAGTTTCGATAGGGAACAGGTCTATGGCTACACCTTC
>16|TRBD1|TRBJ1-5|.|TRBV6-1
CASSDQRWDRNQPQHF
TGTGCCAGCAGTGACCAACGATGGGACAGAAATCAGCCCCAGCATTTT
>15|.|TRBJ2-1|.|TRBV28
CASSLATPPRNEQFF
TGTGCCAGCAGTTTGGCCACACCACCTAGGAATGAGCAGTTCTTC
>15|.|TRBJ1-6|.|TRBV28
CASSLRSSYNSPLHF
TGTGCCAGCAGTTTGAGAAGCTCCTATAATTCACCCCTCCACTTT
>15|TRBD1|TRBJ1-1|.|TRBV18
CASSSRTGRNTEAFF
TGTGCCAGCTCAAGCCGGACAGGGAGGAACACTGAAGCTTTCTTT
>15|.|TRBJ1-4|.|TRBV28
CASSFGPRWGEKLFF
TGTGCCAGCAGTTTTGGTCCAAGGTGGGGCGAAAAACTGTTTTTT
>13|.|TRBJ1-5|.|TRBV2
CASSPGGGQPQHF
TGTGCCAGCAGTCCGGGGGGCGGTCAGCCCCAGCATTTT
>16|TRBD1|TRBJ1-5|.|TRBV7-4
CASSLAPGQHNQPQHF
TGTGCCAGCAGCTTAGCACCGGGACAGCACAATCAGCCCCAGCATTTT
>14|.|TRBJ2-5|.|TRBV5-1
CASSLGLAQETQYF
TGCGCCAGCAGCTTGGGATTGGCCCAAGAGACCCAGTACTTC
>13|.|TRBJ2-7|.|TRBV2
CASIREGYYEQYF
TGTGCCAGCATCCGTGAGGGATACTACGAGCAGTACTTC
>17|.|TRBJ2-6|.|TRBV15
CATSKDGQFGGANVLTF
TGTGCCACCAGCAAAGATGGACAGTTTGGAGGGGCCAACGTCCTGACTTTC
>15|.|TRBJ2-7|.|TRBV5-1
CASSLGSYSSYEQYF
TGCGCCAGCAGCTTGGGTAGTTACAGCTCCTACGAGCAGTACTTC
>13|.|TRBJ1-2|.|TRBV28
CASSLSAEGGYTF
TGTGCCAGCAGTCTTTCTGCCGAGGGAGGCTACACCTTC
>18|TRBD1|TRBJ1-4|.|TRBV19
CASARPGTGFGTNEKLFF
TGTGCCAGCGCCCGTCCCGGGACAGGGTTCGGGACTAATGAAAAACTGTTTTTT
>14|TRBD1|TRBJ1-2|few|TRBV28
CASSFGSAGGGYTF
TGTGCCAGCAGTTTCGGGTCGGCAGGGGGTGGCTACACCTTC
>15|.|TRBJ2-7|.|TRBV4-1
CASSQETGEGYEQYF
TGCGCCAGCAGCCAAGAGACAGGTGAGGGGTACGAGCAGTACTTC
>11|TRBD2|TRBJ2-7|once|TRBV7-9
CASSLGRRGDF
TGTGCCAGCAGCCTGGGTCGTCGGGGGGACTTC
>13|.|TRBJ1-1|.|TRBV11-2
CASSQQGNTEAFF
TGTGCCAGCAGCCAACAGGGGAACACTGAAGCTTTCTTT
>13|TRBD1|TRBJ2-7|.|TRBV7-3
CASSFGTAYEQYF
TGTGCCAGCAGCTTTGGGACAGCCTACGAGCAGTACTTC
>13|TRBD2|TRBJ2-3|once|TRBV7-2
CASGAGDTGTQYF
TGTGCCAGCGGGGCGGGGGATACGGGTACGCAGTATTTT
>15|.|TRBJ1-1|.|TRBV5-6
CASSLVTGIATEAFF
TGTGCCAGCAGCTTGGTTACAGGGATTGCCACTGAAGCTTTCTTT
>14|TRBD1|TRBJ2-7|.|TRBV19
CASSIGTGGYEQYF
TGTGCCAGTAGTATCGGGACAGGGGGCTACGAGCAGTACTTC
>13|.|TRBJ2-1|few|TRBV19
CARHGVRSNEQFF
TGTGCCCGTCACGGGGTAAGGTCCAATGAGCAGTTCTTC
>14|TRBD1|TRBJ2-5|.|TRBV5-1
CASSSLTGEETQYF
TGCGCCAGCAGCAGTCTTACAGGGGAAGAGACCCAGTACTTC
>14|.|TRBJ2-7|.|TRBV9
CASSVGAGSYEQYF
TGTGCCAGCAGCGTAGGGGCGGGTTCCTACGAGCAGTACTTC
>18|.|TRBJ1-3|.|TRBV4-1
CASSQEAARAGSGNTIYF
TGCGCCAGCAGCCAAGAGGCGGCCAGGGCCGGGTCTGGAAACACCATATATTTT
>12|.|TRBJ1-2|.|TRBV28
CASSLAAYGYTF
TGTGCCAGCAGTTTAGCGGCCTATGGCTACACCTTC
>12|TRBD1|TRBJ1-2|.|TRBV7-9
CASTVGDSGYTF
TGTGCCAGCACGGTCGGGGACAGTGGCTACACCTTC
>13|TRBD1|TRBJ2-7|.|TRBV19
CASAVQGANEQYF
TGTGCCAGCGCCGTGCAGGGGGCGAACGAGCAGTACTTC
>17|.|TRBJ1-6|.|TRBV27
CASSLLPQRSYNSPLHF
TGTGCCAGCAGTTTATTACCTCAGAGGTCCTATAATTCACCCCTCCACTTT
>18|TRBD1|TRBJ1-3|.|TRBV5-6
CASSLGPGQGASGNTIYF
TGTGCCAGCAGCTTAGGACCGGGACAGGGGGCGAGTGGAAACACCATATATTTT
>18|.|TRBJ1-4|.|TRBV7-9
CASSLDGDSSIANEKLFF
TGTGCCAGCAGCTTAGATGGGGACTCCTCCATAGCGAATGAAAAACTGTTTTTT
>15|TRBD1|TRBJ1-1|.|TRBV5-6
CASSFPDRGRTEAFF
TGTGCCAGCAGCTTCCCGGACAGGGGGCGAACTGAAGCTTTCTTT
>15|TRBD1|TRBJ1-1|.|TRBV30
CAWSVDRGRRLKAFF
TGTGCCTGGAGTGTCGACAGGGGGCGTCGGTTGAAGGCTTTCTTT
>15|.|TRBJ2-2|.|TRBV6-6
CASTSPGPNTGELFF
TGTGCCAGCACCTCCCCAGGGCCGAACACCGGGGAGCTGTTTTTT
>17|TRBD2|TRBJ2-3|.|TRBV4-2
CASSQGASGLATDTQYF
TGTGCCAGCAGCCAAGGGGCTAGCGGTCTGGCAACAGATACGCAGTATTTT
>14|TRBD2|TRBJ2-7|.|TRBV7-2
CASSFTSGDYEQYF
TGTGCCAGCAGCTTCACTAGCGGGGATTACGAGCAGTACTTC
>16|TRBD1|TRBJ2-4|.|TRBV5-1
CASSTTGGAGKNIQYF
TGCGCCAGCAGCACGACAGGGGGCGCGGGCAAAAACATTCAGTACTTC
>15|.|TRBJ1-1|.|TRBV9
CASSPGGGAGTEAFF
TGTGCCAGCAGCCCCGGCGGGGGGGCTGGCACTGAAGCTTTCTTT
>14|TRBD1|TRBJ2-7|.|TRBV6-1
CASSLGQGRYEQYF
TGTGCCAGCAGTTTAGGACAGGGGAGGTACGAGCAGTACTTC